This TCR beta chain was identified in a study of Ad26.COV2.S vaccination and SARS-CoV-2 variants. Repertoires were generated with immunoSEQ multiplex PCR, while TCRdb's copy carries only in-frame clones and drops some. The data show about 390,000 clones, with 75% to 90% seen just once and 3% to 3.5% held by the top ten. Treatment in this sample: 15 to 20 received Ad26.COV2.S at low or high dose, single or two shots; about five received placebo; per-sample allocation not given. Day 63 after the first injection of vaccine or placebo was the sampling time. Germline V gene data show CDR1 as SGHRS and CDR2 as YFSETQ. The V end lost 0 bases, the J end lost 1 base, and 8 bases lay between the germline ends. The CDR3 runs 15 residues.

The rearrangement uses TRBV5-1 and TRBJ1-3; the D is unclear. The sample was peripheral blood, taken in a trial of Ad26.COV2.S vaccine versus placebo. The sequence was collected from a person between 18 and 65 years old who received the Ad26.COV2.S COVID-19 vaccine or a placebo. CDR3 amino acids: CASSLALGSGNTIYF. The CDR3 nucleotides are TGCGCCAGCAGCTTGGCTCTCGGTTCTGGAAACACCATATATTTT.